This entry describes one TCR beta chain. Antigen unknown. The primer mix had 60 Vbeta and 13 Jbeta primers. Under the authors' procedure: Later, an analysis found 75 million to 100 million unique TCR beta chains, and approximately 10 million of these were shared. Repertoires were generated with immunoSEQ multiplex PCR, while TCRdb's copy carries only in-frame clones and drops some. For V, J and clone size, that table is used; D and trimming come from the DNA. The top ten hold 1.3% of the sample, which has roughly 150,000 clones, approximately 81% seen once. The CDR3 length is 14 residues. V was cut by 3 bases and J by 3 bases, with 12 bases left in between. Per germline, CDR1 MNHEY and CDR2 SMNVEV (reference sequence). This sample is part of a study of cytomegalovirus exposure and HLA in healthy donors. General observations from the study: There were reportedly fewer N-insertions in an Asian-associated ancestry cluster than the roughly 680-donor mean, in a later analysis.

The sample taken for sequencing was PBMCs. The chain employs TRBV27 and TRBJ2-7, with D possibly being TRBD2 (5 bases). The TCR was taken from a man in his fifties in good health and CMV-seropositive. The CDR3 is CASSFRGGNYEQYF. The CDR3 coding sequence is TGTGCCAGCAGTTTTCGTGGAGGAAACTACGAGCAGTACTTC.